Listed here are 22 T cell receptor beta chains from one sample, sequenced in a study of T cells after yellow fever vaccination. TCRdb re-derived calls from the 5' RACE reads in MiXCR, one entry per CDR3 protein. This sample has around 610,000 distinct CDR3 sequences; about 13% occur once, and the top ten carry 11% to 15%. Sequencing was performed on PBMCs, taken on the day of the yellow fever booster vaccination. These receptor sequences come from a man aged 25 to 40 who received the YFV17D yellow fever vaccine.

The rearrangement links TRBV27 to TRBJ2-2; 12 nucleotides align to TRBD2. The germline V gene encodes CDR1 MNHEY and CDR2 SMNVEV (reference sequence). The ends lost 2 bases at V and 7 bases at J; junction bases unmatched: 5. The CDR3 consists of 16 residues. The CDR3 bases are TGTGCCAGCAGTTTAGGACTAGCGGGAAGGAGCGGGGAGCTGTTTTTT. It is translated as CASSLGLAGRSGELFF.

V gene TRBV20-1 combines with J gene TRBJ2-5, with 13 bases that match TRBD2. The trim removed 3 bases at V and 4 bases at J, leaving 5 bases unmatched. The CDR3 sequence is 15 residues long. CDR1 is DFQATT and CDR2 is SNEGSKA in the germline V gene (reference sequence). CDR3 sequence: CSASLLAGGGETQYF. For the CDR3, the DNA is TGCAGTGCTAGCCTACTAGCGGGGGGGGGAGAGACCCAGTACTTC.

This clonotype was seen a few times. This chain uses TRBV24-1 with TRBJ2-3; 7 bases align to TRBD1. Unmatched junction bases numbered 3, after V lost 7 bases and J lost 3 bases. From germline, CDR1 is KGHDR and CDR2 SFDVKD. CDR3 length: 13 residues. CDR3 protein: CATSPTGTDTQYF. The CDR3 region has the DNA TGTGCCACCAGCCCGACAGGGACAGATACGCAGTATTTT.

This clonotype was found many times. The J gene is TRBJ2-7, the V gene TRBV5-1, with 8 bases matching TRBD1. V shed 6 bases and J 6 bases; nucleotides not matched to a gene: 8. The CDR3 loop spans 13 amino acids. CDR1 and CDR2 (germline): SGHRS, YFSETQ. The CDR3 nucleotides read TGCGCCAGCAAGGTGGACAGGGACACCGAGCAGTACTTC. It translates to CASKVDRDTEQYF.

In its sample, this clonotype was seen many times. The chain carries TRBV7-9 and TRBJ2-7, with 12 bases aligning to TRBD2. Per germline, CDR1 SEHNR and CDR2 FQNEAQ (reference sequence). The V and J ends lost 6 bases and 6 bases, in that order; junction bases with no gene match: 9. The CDR3 has 15 amino acids. CDR3 sequence (DNA): TGTGCCAGCAGTGCGACTAGCGGGAGTATCCGCGAGCAGTACTTC. This sequence encodes CASSATSGSIREQYF.

J is TRBJ2-1 and V is TRBV5-1; 10 nucleotides align to TRBD2. This CDR3 is 15 amino acids long. V lost 2 bases, J lost 7 bases, and 6 bases stayed unmatched. Germline V gene data show CDR1 as SGHRS and CDR2 as YFSETQ. The CDR3 nucleotides are TGCGCCAGCAGCTTACCAGCGGGAGGGCCTAATGAGCAGTTCTTC. Its protein is CASSLPAGGPNEQFF. Variable domain in full (rest from reference TRBV5-1 and TRBJ2-1): KAGVTQTPRYLIKTRGQQVTLSCSPISGHRSVSWYQQTPGQGLQFLFEYFSETQRNKGNFPGRFSGRQFSNSRSEMNVSTLELGDSALYLCASSLPAGGPNEQFFGPGTRLTVL.

This clonotype was detected only a few times. The chain employs TRBV6-5 and TRBJ2-2; TRBD2 agrees at 8 bases. J gave up 5 bases and V 0 bases, and 5 bases lay outside the gene matches. CDR1 MNHEY and CDR2 SVGAGI come from the germline V gene. The CDR3 covers 16 residues. CDR3 residues: CASSYSPGGRTGELFF. In nucleotides, the CDR3 is TGTGCCAGCAGTTACTCTCCGGGAGGGAGGACCGGGGAGCTGTTTTTT.

The rearrangement joins TRBV20-1 to TRBJ2-7; D not certain. Germline-derived CDR1 and CDR2 are DFQATT and SNEGSKA (reference sequence). This CDR3 spans 12 amino acids. V lost 0 bases, J lost 6 bases, and 9 bases lay in between. CDR3 coding DNA: TGCAGTGCTAGAGAACTGGGCCTCGAGCAGTACTTC. It specifies CSARELGLEQYF.

This clonotype was counted a few times. The rearrangement uses TRBV12-3 or TRBV12-4 and TRBJ2-5; D remains ambiguous. The CDR3 sequence is 15 residues long. The V gene lost 3 bases and the J gene lost 7 bases, with 18 bases spanning the gap. CDR3 protein: CASSLMTGRRGTQYF. The CDR3 DNA follows: TGTGCCAGCAGTTTGATGACGGGCCGACGTGGGACCCAGTACTTC.

This clonotype was observed many times. The rearrangement joins TRBV28 to TRBJ2-1; D unclear. The CDR3 extends over 16 amino acids. V was cut by 5 bases and J by 3 bases, with 17 bases left in between. Germline V lookup: CDR1 MDHEN, CDR2 SYDVKM. For the CDR3, the DNA is TGTGCCAGCAGTCTTGGGCGCTCCGGGTTCTACAATGAGCAGTTCTTC. It yields the protein CASSLGRSGFYNEQFF.

This clonotype has only a few counts. The chain recombines TRBV7-2 with TRBJ2-1; TRBD2 might be the D (6 bases). The V end was cut by 0 bases, the J end by 7 bases, with 7 bases between. Germline V CDR1 and CDR2: SGHTA, FQGNSA. CDR3 length equals 13 residues. The CDR3 DNA reads TGTGCCAGCAGCTTAGCGCGGGAAAATGAGCAGTTCTTC. Protein sequence: CASSLARENEQFF.

This clonotype was counted only a few times. The rearrangement links TRBV19 to TRBJ1-1, with D maybe TRBD1 (6 bases). There are 13 residues in the CDR3. V shed 11 bases and J shed 4 bases, with 17 bases lying between them. Per the germline V gene, CDR1 is LNHDA and CDR2 is SQIVND (reference sequence). CDR3 sequence reads: CACGGARGTEAFF. The CDR3 DNA is TGTGCCTGCGGAGGGGCCAGGGGCACTGAAGCTTTCTTT. Filled out from reference TRBV19 and TRBJ1-1, the complete variable domain reads DGGITQSPKYLFRKEGQNVTLSCEQNLNHDAMYWYRQDPGQGLRLIYYSQIVNDFQKGDIAEGYSVSREKKESFPLTVTSAQKNPTAFYLCACGGARGTEAFFGQGTRLTVV.

This chain joins TRBV6-2 or TRBV6-3 and TRBJ2-1, with 11 bases that match TRBD1. CDR1 and CDR2 (germline): MNHEY, SVGEGT. V trimming: 6 bases; J trimming: 8 bases; junction bases outside the gene matches: 9. The CDR3 runs to 15 residues. CDR3 in DNA: TGTGCCAGCAGCCGCCGCGGACAGGGGGCAGATGAGCAGTTCTTC. This gives the protein CASSRRGQGADEQFF.

This clonotype was found a few times. This chain connects TRBV3-1 to TRBJ2-1, with unresolved D. Germline assignment: CDR1 LGHDT and CDR2 YNNKEL (reference sequence). This CDR3 is 13 amino acids long. Trimming cost V 4 bases and J 8 bases, with 12 bases left between them. CDR3 nucleotide sequence: TGTGCCAGCAGCCCGGTAGGTGACGATGAGCAGTTCTTC. It encodes CASSPVGDDEQFF.

This clonotype has ten or more counts. This rearrangement joins TRBV7-2 to TRBJ2-7; D might be TRBD1 (6 bases). The CDR3 has 14 amino acids. Germline CDR1 is SGHTA and CDR2 is FQGNSA. Trimming left V 1 base short and J 3 bases short, with 10 bases between. The DNA for the CDR3 is TGTGCCAGCAGCTTAGAGGCAGGGGACTACGAGCAGTACTTC. Amino acids: CASSLEAGDYEQYF.

This clonotype occurred a few times. The V gene is TRBV7-8, the J gene TRBJ2-1; no clear D. Trimming cost V 5 bases and J 0 bases, with 14 bases left between them. Germline values: CDR1 SGHVS, CDR2 FQNEAQ. The CDR3 has 16 residues. For the CDR3, the DNA is TGTGCCAGCAGCCCCCTTCTAAGGAGCTCCTACAATGAGCAGTTCTTC. Amino acid sequence: CASSPLLRSSYNEQFF.

A few counts support this clonotype. The chain links TRBV4-3 to TRBJ2-1; the D gene could be TRBD1 or TRBD2 (5 bases each). This CDR3 is built from 17 residues. Germline CDR1 and CDR2: LGHNA and YSLEER. V was pared by 0 bases and J by 2 bases, with 14 bases between. CDR3 in amino acids: CASSQDLGGVPYNEQFF. The CDR3 region has the DNA TGCGCCAGCAGCCAAGATCTTGGGGGAGTACCCTACAATGAGCAGTTCTTC.

The table lists this clonotype with a few counts. The gene calls are TRBV20-1 and TRBJ2-1; D is ambiguous. Germline V lookup: CDR1 DFQATT, CDR2 SNEGSKA (reference sequence). CDR3 length: 13 residues. The V gene lost 3 bases and the J gene lost 2 bases, with 8 bases spanning the gap. This CDR3 is CSARESTYNEQFF. As DNA, the CDR3 is TGCAGTGCTAGGGAGAGTACCTACAATGAGCAGTTCTTC.

This clonotype was seen a handful of times. The chain has TRBV7-2 and TRBJ2-2; 9 bases align to TRBD2. In germline, CDR1 is SGHTA, CDR2 FQGNSA. J lost 4 bases, V lost 5 bases, and 8 bases had no gene match. This CDR3 region has 16 residues. The CDR3 reads CASSQPSGTGTGELFF. The CDR3 coding sequence is TGTGCCAGCAGCCAGCCTAGCGGGACGGGCACCGGGGAGCTGTTTTTT.

This clonotype has just a few counts. The chain uses TRBV20-1 and TRBJ2-7; D gene ambiguous. Germline V gives CDR1 DFQATT, CDR2 SNEGSKA (reference sequence). This CDR3 contains 13 residues. V lost 5 bases and J lost 0, with 11 bases in between. The CDR3: CSASKSSSYEQYF. The CDR3 DNA reads TGCAGTGCTTCCAAATCGAGCTCCTACGAGCAGTACTTC.

This chain connects TRBV3-1 to TRBJ2-2; TRBD2 is a possible D gene (6 bases). Germline V lookup: CDR1 LGHDT, CDR2 YNNKEL (reference sequence). V was shortened by 4 bases and J by 2 bases, with 17 bases between the two germline ends. CDR3 size: 17 residues. This CDR3 reads CASSPRGTGLNTGELFF. The DNA for the CDR3 is TGTGCCAGCAGCCCACGCGGGACCGGGCTTAACACCGGGGAGCTGTTTTTT.

This CDR3 is CASSDSGRALLLETQYF. CDR3 in DNA: TGTGCCAGCAGCGATAGCGGGAGGGCCCTTCTGTTGGAGACCCAGTACTTC. The chain joins TRBV5-6 to TRBJ2-5, with TRBD2 identical over 11 bases. Germline V gene sequence: CDR1 SGHDT, CDR2 YYEEEE. Trimming removed 4 bases from V and 5 bases from J; junction bases left unmatched: 13. The CDR3 is made up of 17 amino acids.